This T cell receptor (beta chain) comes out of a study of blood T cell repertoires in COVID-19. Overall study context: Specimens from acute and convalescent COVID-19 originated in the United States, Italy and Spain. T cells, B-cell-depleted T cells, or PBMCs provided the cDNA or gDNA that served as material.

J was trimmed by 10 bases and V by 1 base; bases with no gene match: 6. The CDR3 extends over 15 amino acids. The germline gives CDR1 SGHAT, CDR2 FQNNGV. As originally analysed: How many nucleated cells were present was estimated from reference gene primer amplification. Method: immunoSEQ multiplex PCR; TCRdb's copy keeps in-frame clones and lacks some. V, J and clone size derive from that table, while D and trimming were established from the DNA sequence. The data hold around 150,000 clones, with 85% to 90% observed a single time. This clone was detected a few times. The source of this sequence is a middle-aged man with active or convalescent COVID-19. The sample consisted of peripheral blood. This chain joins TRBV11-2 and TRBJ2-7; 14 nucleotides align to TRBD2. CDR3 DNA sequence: TGTGCCAGCAGCTTAGGAGGGACTAGCGGGAGTGTACAGTACTTC. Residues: CASSLGGTSGSVQYF. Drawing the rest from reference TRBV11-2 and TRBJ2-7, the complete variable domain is EAGVAQSPRYKIIEKRQSVAFWCNPISGHATLYWYQQILGQGPKLLIQFQNNGVVDDSQLPKDRFSAERLKGVDSTLKIQPAKLEDSAVYLCASSLGGTSGSVQYFGPGTRLTVT.